This note documents a single TCR beta chain sequence. The V and J ends lost 0 bases and 6 bases respectively, with 12 bases between them. CDR1 is SGHAT and CDR2 is FQDESV in the germline V gene (reference sequence). The CDR3 contains 15 residues. This specimen comes from a study of cytomegalovirus exposure and HLA in healthy donors. Study details: As an earlier analysis found, 180 million or so T cells yielded about 120 million unique TCR beta sequences.

Primers included in the PCR were 60 Vbeta and 13 Jbeta primers. Generated by immunoSEQ multiplex PCR, the TCRdb table keeps only in-frame clones and is missing some. In the table there are 150,000 to 200,000 clones, 75% to 85% of which are singletons. This sequence was found in a woman in her fifties or sixties in good health and CMV-seronegative. Material: PBMCs. V is TRBV11-1 and J is TRBJ2-1; D possibly corresponds to TRBD2 (6 bases). The CDR3 DNA reads as TGTGCCAGCAGCTTAGCGGTGGGAGGTCTCAATGAGCAGTTCTTC. This translates into CASSLAVGGLNEQFF.